The T cell receptor beta chain described here comes from a study of blood T cell repertoires in COVID-19. Study background: The analysed material was cDNA or gDNA that came from T cells, B-cell-depleted T cells, or PBMCs.

The CDR3 sequence is 13 residues long. Trimming at V came to 5 bases and at J to 2 bases, leaving 3 bases not matched to a gene. Germline CDR1 is GTSNPN and CDR2 is SVGIG (reference sequence). The sample holds one count of this clone. In the original analysis: Estimated nucleated cell counts came from reference gene primer amplification. The protocol was immunoSEQ multiplex PCR, while the TCRdb copy is restricted to in-frame clones and leaves out a portion. V and J calls and clone size are copied from that table; D and trimming were computed from the DNA. This table holds about 160,000 clones, 80% to 90% found once.

The sequencing sample was made of peripheral blood. The chain links TRBV30 to TRBJ1-5, with TRBD1 matching over 7 bases. The TCR sequence derives from a woman aged 70-85 years with COVID-19, enrolled during active disease. As DNA, the CDR3 is TGTGCCTGGGACAGGGAGCGCAATCAGCCCCAGCATTTT. Its translation is CAWDRERNQPQHF.